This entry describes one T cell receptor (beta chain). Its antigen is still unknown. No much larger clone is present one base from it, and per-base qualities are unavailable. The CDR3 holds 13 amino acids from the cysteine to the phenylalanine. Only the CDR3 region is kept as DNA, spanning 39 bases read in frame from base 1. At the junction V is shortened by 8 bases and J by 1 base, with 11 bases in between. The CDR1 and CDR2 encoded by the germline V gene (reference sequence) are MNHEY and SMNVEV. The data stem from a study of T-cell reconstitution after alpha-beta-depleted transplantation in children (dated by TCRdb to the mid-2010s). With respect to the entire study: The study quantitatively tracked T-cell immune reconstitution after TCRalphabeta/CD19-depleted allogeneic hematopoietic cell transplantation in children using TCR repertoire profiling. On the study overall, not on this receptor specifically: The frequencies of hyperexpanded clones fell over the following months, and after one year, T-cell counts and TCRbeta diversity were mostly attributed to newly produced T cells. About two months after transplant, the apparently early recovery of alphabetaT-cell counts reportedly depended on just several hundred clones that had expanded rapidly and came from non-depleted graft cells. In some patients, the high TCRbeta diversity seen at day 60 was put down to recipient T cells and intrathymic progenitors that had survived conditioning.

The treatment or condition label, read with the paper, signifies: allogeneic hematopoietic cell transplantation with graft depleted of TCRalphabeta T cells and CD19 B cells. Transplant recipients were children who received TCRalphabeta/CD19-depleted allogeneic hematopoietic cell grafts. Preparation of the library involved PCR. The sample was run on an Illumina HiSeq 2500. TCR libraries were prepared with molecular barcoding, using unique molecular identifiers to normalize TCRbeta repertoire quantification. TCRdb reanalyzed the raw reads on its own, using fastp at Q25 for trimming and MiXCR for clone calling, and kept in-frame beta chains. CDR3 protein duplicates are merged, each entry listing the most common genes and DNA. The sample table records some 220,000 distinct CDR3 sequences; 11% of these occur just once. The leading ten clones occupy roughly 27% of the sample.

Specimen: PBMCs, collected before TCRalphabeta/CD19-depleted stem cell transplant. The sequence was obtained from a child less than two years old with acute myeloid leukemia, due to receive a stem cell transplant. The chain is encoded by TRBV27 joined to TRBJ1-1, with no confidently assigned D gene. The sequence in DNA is TGTGCCAGCGGTCCAGCCGGGAACACTGAAGCTTTCTTT. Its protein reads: CASGPAGNTEAFF.